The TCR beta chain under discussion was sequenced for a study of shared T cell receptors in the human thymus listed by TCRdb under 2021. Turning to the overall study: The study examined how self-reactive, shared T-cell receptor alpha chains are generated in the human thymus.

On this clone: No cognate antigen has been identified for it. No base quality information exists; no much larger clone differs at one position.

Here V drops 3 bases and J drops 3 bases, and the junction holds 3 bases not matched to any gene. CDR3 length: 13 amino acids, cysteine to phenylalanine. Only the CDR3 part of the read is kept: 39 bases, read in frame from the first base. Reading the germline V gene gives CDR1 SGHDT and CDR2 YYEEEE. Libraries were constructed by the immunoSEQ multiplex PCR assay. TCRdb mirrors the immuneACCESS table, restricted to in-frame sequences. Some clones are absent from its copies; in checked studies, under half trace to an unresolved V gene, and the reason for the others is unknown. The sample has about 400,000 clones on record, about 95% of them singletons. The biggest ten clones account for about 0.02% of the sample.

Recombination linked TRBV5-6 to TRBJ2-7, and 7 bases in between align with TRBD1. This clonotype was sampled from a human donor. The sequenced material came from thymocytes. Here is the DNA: TGTGCCAGCAGCTCCGGGACAGACTACGAGCAGTACTTC. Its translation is CASSSGTDYEQYF.